This T cell receptor beta chain was captured in a study of shared clonotypes between healthy human individuals (dated by TCRdb to the early 2020s). General notes on the study: Two women and a few men aged 18 to 49 years were included in the cohort. For each donor, CD4 naive and CD4 memory were each given three plates, CD8 naive was given two plates, and CD8 memory was given one plate. To estimate repertoire size and how much clonotypes are shared between individuals, the study performed deep sequencing of blood TCR repertoires from roughly five healthy adults. Each donor's leukapheresis produced roughly between roughly 0.94 and 9.5 billion PBMCs. To increase sequencing depth and limit assay-specific biases, TCR repertoire library preparation and sequencing were carried out by different laboratories using diverse techniques.

General findings and caveats noted by the study authors: Naive subsets generally had larger estimated clonotype richness than memory subsets did. The genetic and exposure-history diversity represented was limited by the small number of donors. Compared with non-shared clonotypes, clonotypes shared by all four sorted-subset donors had higher generation probabilities. Only blood was sampled, and tissue TCR repertoires likely differ from those in blood. Based on pairwise subsampling, the degree of clonotype sharing among donors was expected to be affected by sequencing depth. Even with the large sequencing depth, rarefaction of the sorted-subset datasets indicated that sequencing was incomplete. Across a few donors, around 5.4% of naive CD4, 3% to 4% of naive CD8, 2% to 2.5% of memory CD4, and approximately 0.4% of memory CD8 clonotypes were shared.

Using the deep immunoSEQ assay, TCR CDR3 regions were amplified from genomic DNA by multiplex PCR. For each cell subset, the extracted genomic DNA was distributed evenly across all wells of several immunoSEQ 96-well plates, and each plate served as one replicate. Each replicate PCR for sorted subsets received approximately 200 ng genomic DNA, equal to roughly 29,000 T cell genomes. Purified libraries were quantified with a Qubit 3.0 fluorometer, sized on a Bioanalyzer 2100, and re-quantified with the KAPA Library Quantification kit. Every immunoSEQ 96-well plate was sequenced on a separate single-read 150-cycle Illumina NextSeq 550 flow cell. The original pipeline was this. Because the immunoSEQ output held only junctional sequences and lacked quality scores, the filtering could not match the filtering applied to full-length reads. To assign V/J genes and CDR3, sequences were annotated using PyIR, a Python wrapper for IgBLAST v1.9, with IMGT germline references. Reads were filtered out if the reads had weak V/J assignments (E-value above 1e-6), no CDR3, stop codons, out-of-frame junctions, or ambiguous translated residues. V3J clonotypes were defined as sequences sharing an identical inferred V gene, J gene, and CDR3 amino acid sequence. The percentage overlap between two repertoires was calculated by dividing the number of shared unique clonotypes by the size of the smaller repertoire. RTK rarefaction, the Chao1 estimator, and Recon v2.1 estimates of unobserved clonotypes were used to assess repertoire richness. OLGA was used to compute generation probabilities for all TCRbeta clonotypes that the gDNA method yielded from a few donors. As stored in TCRdb, this immuneACCESS dataset retains in-frame rearrangements with V and J assigned. A fraction of the clones does not appear; measured against another copy, unresolved V genes explain less than half of the discrepancy, and the remainder lacks a known reason. V, J and clone size are those of that table, while D and trimming were read from the DNA. Here the sample has about a million clones; around three quarters occur a single time. The ten largest clones add up to 0.89% of the sample.

The donors were healthy, HIV-negative adults who had no recently reported acute infections or vaccinations. Every donor was a Caucasian adult residing in Nashville, Tennessee, USA. Magnetic negative selection was used to enrich CD4+ T cells, after which naive cells were positively selected on CD45RA and the negative fraction became the memory subset. After blood collection by leukapheresis, PBMCs were isolated using Ficoll-Histopaque density gradient centrifugation and then cryopreserved in the vapor phase of liquid nitrogen. Analytical flow cytometry was used to check the purity and quantity of every magnetically sorted T cell population. Each sorted fraction had its genomic DNA isolated and then quantified by UV absorbance on a Nanodrop 2000c. CDR1 and CDR2 are read off the germline V gene (reference sequence) as MNHEY and SMNVEV. V was cut back by 4 bases and J by 7 bases, leaving a gap of 23 bases between them. Including the terminal cysteine and phenylalanine, the CDR3 comprises 16 residues. CDR3 DNA only is kept here, 48 bases in frame from base 1.

This clone has only one observation. Its antigen specificity is not known. The input lacks base qualities; no much larger clone sits a single base away. The sequence links TRBV27 to TRBJ2-7; the D gene is possibly TRBD1 or TRBD2, each agreeing over 5 bases. The receptor's source is a young man in good health. Some clones in this sample may be carry-over from other donors' samples. Material for sequencing was memory CD4+ T cells from PBMCs. The sample's cell subset or site, from its label and the paper: CD45RA-negative fraction. The nucleotides read TGTGCCAGCAGTTCCCGGGACCCCGAGTCGAGAGAGGAGCAGTACTTC. This yields the protein CASSSRDPESREEQYF.